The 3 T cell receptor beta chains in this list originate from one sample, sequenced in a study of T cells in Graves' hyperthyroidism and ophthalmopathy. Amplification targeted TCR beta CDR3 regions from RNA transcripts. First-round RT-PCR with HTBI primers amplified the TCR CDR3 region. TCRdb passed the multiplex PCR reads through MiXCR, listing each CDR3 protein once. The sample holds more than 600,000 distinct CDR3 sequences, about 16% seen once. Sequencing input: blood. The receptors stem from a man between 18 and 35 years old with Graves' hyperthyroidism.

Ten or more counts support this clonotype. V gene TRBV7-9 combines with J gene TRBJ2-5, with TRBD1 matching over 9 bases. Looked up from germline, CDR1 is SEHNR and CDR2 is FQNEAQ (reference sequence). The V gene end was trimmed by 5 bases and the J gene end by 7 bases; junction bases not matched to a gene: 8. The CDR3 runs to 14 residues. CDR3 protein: CASSQTGQGGTQYF. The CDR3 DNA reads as TGTGCCAGCAGCCAAACGGGACAGGGAGGGACCCAGTACTTC.

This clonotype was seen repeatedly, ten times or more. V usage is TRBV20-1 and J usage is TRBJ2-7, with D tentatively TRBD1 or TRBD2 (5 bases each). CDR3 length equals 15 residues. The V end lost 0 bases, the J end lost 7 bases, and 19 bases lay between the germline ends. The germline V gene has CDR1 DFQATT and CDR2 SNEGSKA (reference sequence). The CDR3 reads CSARDSRDPFAEQYF. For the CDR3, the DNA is TGCAGTGCTAGAGATTCCCGGGACCCCTTCGCGGAGCAGTACTTC.

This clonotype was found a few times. This CDR3 reads CSARNPGQGAYNSPLHF. The CDR3 region has the DNA TGCAGTGCTAGAAACCCTGGACAGGGCGCTTATAATTCACCCCTCCACTTT. The J gene is TRBJ1-6, the V gene TRBV20-1, with 8 bases lining up with TRBD1. The CDR3 totals 17 residues. Unmatched junction bases numbered 10, after V lost 2 bases and J lost 4 bases. Germline V gives CDR1 DFQATT, CDR2 SNEGSKA (reference sequence).